This TCR beta chain was found in a study of blood T cell repertoires in COVID-19. This CDR3 contains 16 residues. V lost 7 bases, J lost 0 bases, and 14 bases stayed unmatched. In germline, CDR1 is SQVTM, CDR2 ANQGSEA. Using immunoSEQ multiplex PCR, the repertoire was profiled, and TCRdb retains in-frame clones only, with some absent. The sample has under 150,000 clones, over 75% seen once. The sequence was collected from a human donor with active COVID-19. The donor label of this sample is uncertain. The material sequenced was peripheral blood. The chain joins TRBV29-1 to TRBJ2-5, with TRBD1 matching 7 bases. In DNA, the CDR3 is TGCAGCGCCGTAGGGACAGCTGAACTGTACCAAGAGACCCAGTACTTC. Its translation is CSAVGTAELYQETQYF.